This T cell receptor (beta chain) was sequenced in a study of blood T cell repertoires in COVID-19. As for the study in general: From T cells, B-cell-depleted T cells, or PBMCs came the material, which was cDNA or gDNA.

Source study methods: By means of reference gene primer amplification, nucleated cell counts were estimated. The assay was immunoSEQ multiplex PCR, and TCRdb's table has in-frame clones only and misses some. That table supplies the V and J calls and clone size; D and trimming were determined from the DNA. The sample lists 310,000 or so clones, about 90% seen once, with approximately 5.4% in the top ten. From germline, CDR1 is LGHDT and CDR2 YNNKEL (reference sequence). The CDR3 has 14 residues. The V and J ends lost 4 bases and 3 bases, in that order; junction bases with no gene match: 4. Participants came from fewer than 25 US areas, aged roughly 18 to 90 years. Cohort placement rested on clinical history that participants reported themselves.

This sequence joins TRBV3-1 (or the pseudogene TRBV3-2) and TRBJ2-7; 9 nucleotides align to TRBD2. Material: PBMCs or T cells enriched from blood (not recorded which). The origin of this receptor is a woman aged 25 to 39 who had recovered from COVID-19. This chain's CDR3 is CASSPLAGSYEQYF. The CDR3 DNA follows: TGTGCCAGCAGCCCTCTAGCGGGGAGCTACGAGCAGTACTTC.